The 14 T cell receptor beta chains below were found in one sample sequenced in a study of cytomegalovirus exposure and HLA in healthy donors (dated by TCRdb to 2017 to 2019). To prepare the library, the immunoSEQ multiplex PCR assay was applied. TCRdb holds this immuneACCESS table with in-frame rearrangements only. Some clones are missing; in checked studies, unresolved V genes explain under half, and the rest has no known cause. Counted in this sample were about 110,000 clones; 88% of them appeared once. Of the sample, about 2% falls within the top ten clones. Sequences were obtained from PBMCs. The receptors were sampled from a woman aged 18-29 years in good health and CMV-seronegative.

V is TRBV18 and J is TRBJ2-7, with TRBD2 matching over 9 bases. Germline V gene data show CDR1 as KGHSH and CDR2 as LQKENI. V dropped 6 bases and J dropped 6; count of bases not matched to a gene: 9. The CDR3 is made up of 14 amino acids. The CDR3 nucleotides are TGTGCCAGCTCTCAGCTCGGGACTAGCTTCGAGCAGTACTTC. This encodes CASSQLGTSFEQYF.

The chain has TRBV13 and TRBJ2-7, with TRBD2 matching 11 bases. The CDR3 consists of 17 residues. Germline CDR1 is PRHDT and CDR2 is FYEKMQ (reference sequence). V shed 0 bases and J 0 bases; nucleotides not matched to a gene: 4. The CDR3 nucleotides read TGTGCCAGCAGCTTAGGCCCTAGCGGGAGGAGCTCCTACGAGCAGTACTTC. Protein: CASSLGPSGRSSYEQYF.

The genes are TRBV2 and TRBJ2-3; 8 bases are a match to TRBD2. The CDR3 totals 16 residues. CDR1 is SNHLY and CDR2 is FYNNEI in the germline V gene. J gave up 4 bases and V 5 bases, and 11 bases lay outside the gene matches. CDR3 nucleotides: TGTGCCAGCAGTCCCTCCCTGGCGGGAGGTTCAGATACGCAGTATTTT. Amino acids: CASSPSLAGGSDTQYF.

This chain uses TRBV2 with TRBJ2-7, with 11 nucleotides matching TRBD2. Germline trimming cut 6 bases from V and 5 bases from J; bases unmatched to any gene: 12. The CDR3 covers 16 residues. Germline V CDR1 and CDR2: SNHLY, FYNNEI. CDR3 DNA sequence: TGTGCCAGCAGCGCGAAGGGGGCTAGCGGGAGGAACGAGCAGTACTTC. This translates into CASSAKGASGRNEQYF.

The chain joins TRBV10-1 to TRBJ2-7; D not resolved. The V gene's germline CDR1 is WNHNN and CDR2 SYGVQD (reference sequence). V was cut by 2 bases and J by 6 bases, with 14 bases left in between. This CDR3 has 14 amino acids. CDR3 amino acids: CASSETGSRSEQYF. CDR3 coding DNA: TGCGCCAGCAGTGAGACCGGGTCCCGAAGCGAGCAGTACTTC.

The V gene is TRBV2, the J gene TRBJ1-2; 7 nucleotides align to TRBD1. Germline CDR1 and CDR2: SNHLY and FYNNEI. The CDR3 sequence is 14 residues long. The V gene end was trimmed by 8 bases and the J gene end by 1 base; junction bases not matched to a gene: 7. CDR3 sequence reads: CASSRGQVNYGYTF. The CDR3, as DNA: TGTGCCAGCTCGAGGGGGCAGGTTAACTATGGCTACACCTTC.

The J gene is TRBJ2-2, the V gene TRBV6-5; TRBD2 aligns across 8 bases. Germline V lookup: CDR1 MNHEY, CDR2 SVGAGI. CDR3 length: 14 residues. The ends lost 2 bases at V and 4 bases at J; junction bases unmatched: 0. In DNA form, the CDR3 reads TGTGCCAGCAGTTACGCGGGAGGCACCGGGGAGCTGTTTTTT. Translating gives CASSYAGGTGELFF.

This chain uses TRBV20-1 with TRBJ1-2, with D possibly TRBD1 on 5 matching bases. Germline lookup yields CDR1 DFQATT and CDR2 SNEGSKA (reference sequence). Between the trimmed V and J ends, which lost 5 bases and 8 bases, there was a span of 12 bases. The CDR3 is 11 amino acids. The CDR3 region is CSAAGGDGYTF. The CDR3 DNA sequence: TGCAGTGCTGCGGGGGGGGACGGCTACACCTTC.

The V and J genes are TRBV11-2 and TRBJ2-1; TRBD1 matches 7 bases. V shed 5 bases and J 7 bases; nucleotides not matched to a gene: 11. The germline CDR1 and CDR2 sequences are SGHAT and FQNNGV. The CDR3 length is 15 residues. CDR3 nucleotides: TGTGCCAGCAGCACATCAGGGGGAGTTGGGAATGAGCAGTTCTTC. This sequence encodes CASSTSGGVGNEQFF. The full variable domain, rest sourced from reference TRBV11-2 and TRBJ2-1, is EAGVAQSPRYKIIEKRQSVAFWCNPISGHATLYWYQQILGQGPKLLIQFQNNGVVDDSQLPKDRFSAERLKGVDSTLKIQPAKLEDSAVYLCASSTSGGVGNEQFFGPGTRLTVL.

This chain connects TRBV5-1 to TRBJ1-4, with D possibly matching TRBD1 (6 bases). Germline V gene data show CDR1 as SGHRS and CDR2 as YFSETQ. V shed 0 bases and J shed 6 bases, with 9 bases lying between them. This CDR3 contains 14 residues. The CDR3 DNA is TGCGCCAGCAGCTTGGACAGGGTGGATGAAAAACTGTTTTTT. It specifies CASSLDRVDEKLFF.

This rearrangement joins TRBV29-1 to TRBJ1-4, with a possible D match to TRBD1 (6 bases). V dropped 4 bases and J dropped 4 bases, with 7 bases sitting between them. CDR1 is SQVTM, CDR2 ANQGSEA, per germline. The CDR3 is made up of 12 amino acids. This CDR3 reads CSVGDINEKLFF. The CDR3 DNA follows: TGCAGCGTTGGGGACATTAATGAAAAACTGTTTTTT.

This chain joins TRBV4-2 and TRBJ1-4; tentative D call: TRBD1 (6 bases). V lost 0 bases, J lost 5 bases, and 13 bases lay in between. CDR3 length: 16 residues. Germline V gene sequence: CDR1 LGHNA, CDR2 YNFKEQ. The DNA for the CDR3 is TGTGCCAGCAGCCAAGAATCCGGGACAAGGAATGAAAAACTGTTTTTT. Protein sequence: CASSQESGTRNEKLFF.

The chain couples TRBV7-2 to TRBJ1-5; the D gene is possibly TRBD1 (6 bases). Germline V CDR1 and CDR2: SGHTA, FQGNSA. This CDR3 has 14 residues. V dropped 4 bases and J dropped 6 bases, with 13 bases sitting between them. This chain's CDR3 is CASSSQGFSQPQHF. In DNA, the CDR3 is TGTGCCAGCAGCTCTCAGGGGTTTAGTCAGCCCCAGCATTTT. The variable domain in full, with the rest retrieved from reference TRBV7-2 and TRBJ1-5, is GAGVSQSPSNKVTEKGKDVELRCDPISGHTALYWYRQSLGQGLEFLIYFQGNSAPDKSGLPSDRFSAERTGGSVSTLTIQRTQQEDSAVYLCASSSQGFSQPQHFGDGTRLSIL.

This chain links TRBV6-4 with TRBJ2-2, with a possible D match to TRBD2 (5 bases). Trimming removed 6 bases from V and 6 bases from J, with 17 bases in between. Germline V gives CDR1 MRHNA, CDR2 SNTAGT. The CDR3 extends over 15 amino acids. This chain's CDR3 is CASSDNDGGSGELFF. DNA for the CDR3: TGTGCCAGCAGCGATAACGATGGAGGTTCCGGGGAGCTGTTTTTT.